Listed below are T cell receptor beta chains from one sample, sequenced in a study of cytomegalovirus exposure and HLA in healthy donors. Libraries were prepared by immunoSEQ multiplex PCR; TCRdb keeps only in-frame clonotypes and omits some of them. The sample shows around 110,000 clones, about 70% of them seen only once. The sample consisted of PBMCs. The receptors shown here come from a man aged 30-40 years in good health and CMV-seropositive. CDR3s include the opening cysteine and the closing phenylalanine or tryptophan. D genes are given only for firm matches. Size values are once, few and many counts, or a class for expanded clones, and some rows have none.

.	TRBJ1-2	.	TRBV7-2	TGTGCCAGCAGCTTAGTTCCTCCGGGGGTTGGCGGCTACACCTTC	CASSLVPPGVGGYTF
TRBD1	TRBJ1-5	few	TRBV6-5	TGTGCCAGCGGATCGACAGGGGCAAGCAATCAGCCCCAGCATTTT	CASGSTGASNQPQHF
TRBD1	TRBJ1-1	.	TRBV30	TGTGCCTGTCCGACAGGCAGACAGGGGGGCACTGAAGCTTTCTTT	CACPTGRQGGTEAFF
.	TRBJ2-3	.	TRBV28	TGTGCCAGCAGGGGGGGTTGGAGCACAGATACGCAGTATTTT	CASRGGWSTDTQYF
.	TRBJ1-3	.	TRBV6-1	TGTGCCAGCCCCGATTTCGGCACCATATATTTT	CASPDFGTIYF
TRBD2	TRBJ2-5	.	TRBV5-1	TGCGCCAGCAGCTTACTAGCGGGGGAGTGGGAGACCCAGTACTTC	CASSLLAGEWETQYF
TRBD1	TRBJ1-2	.	TRBV28	TGTGCCAGCAGTCGGACAGGAAACTATGGCTACACCTTC	CASSRTGNYGYTF
TRBD1	TRBJ1-5	.	TRBV4-1	TGCGCCAGCAGCCAACTTGGGACAGGTTGGCAGCCCCAGCATTTT	CASSQLGTGWQPQHF
.	TRBJ2-2	.	TRBV9	TGTGCCAGCAGCGTAGGCGGAGAGAACACCGGGGAGCTGTTTTTT	CASSVGGENTGELFF
TRBD1	TRBJ1-5	few	TRBV19	TGTGCCAGTAGAGTCTGGGACAGGGGGAGTCAGCCCCAGCATTTT	CASRVWDRGSQPQHF
TRBD1	TRBJ2-6	.	TRBV5-1	TGCGCCAGCAGCCCAGGGACAGTTTTTATCAGGGGCTCTGGGGCCAACGTCCTGACTTTC	CASSPGTVFIRGSGANVLTF
TRBD2	TRBJ2-1	.	TRBV5-6	TGTGCCAGCAGCTTGGCCTGGCGGGGGGCCGCAAATGAGCAGTTCTTC	CASSLAWRGAANEQFF